This T cell receptor beta chain was identified during a study of chemoradiotherapy in HPV16-positive cancers. About the study: A couple of HPV16-positive patients' cells yielded candidate HPV-specific clones and common motifs.

This CDR3 spans 16 amino acids. V dropped 0 bases and J dropped 6 bases, with 14 bases sitting between them. CDR1 and CDR2 from the germline V gene are LNHNV and YYDKDF (reference sequence). About this clone itself: Antigen unknown.

The repertoire was sequenced with immunoSEQ multiplex PCR; TCRdb's copy has only in-frame clones and lacks some. This sample has 20,000 to 30,000 clones, with about 90% found just once. General study findings and limits: HPV-responsive T-cell expansion during chemoradiotherapy was linked to improved recurrence-free survival in HPV16-positive patients.

The clonotype comes from a human donor with HPV-associated anogenital cancer. The chain combines TRBV15 with TRBJ2-2, with D possibly being TRBD1 (5 bases). The material sequenced was blood, taken from a patient who underwent chemoradiotherapy. The CDR3 DNA is TGTGCCACCAGCAGAGATCTCGGCAGGGCCGCCGGGGAGCTGTTTTTT. The encoded protein is CATSRDLGRAAGELFF.